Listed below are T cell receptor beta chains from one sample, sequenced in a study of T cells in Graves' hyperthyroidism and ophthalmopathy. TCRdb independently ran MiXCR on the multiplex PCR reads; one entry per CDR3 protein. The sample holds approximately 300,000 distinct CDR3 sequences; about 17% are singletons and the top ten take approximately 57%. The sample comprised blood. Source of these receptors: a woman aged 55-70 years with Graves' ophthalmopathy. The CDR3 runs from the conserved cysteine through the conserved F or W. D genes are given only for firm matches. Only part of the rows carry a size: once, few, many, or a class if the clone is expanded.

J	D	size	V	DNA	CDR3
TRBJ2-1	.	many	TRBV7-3	TGTGCCAGCAGCCCCTACCAAGGAATAAACAATGAGCAGTTCTTC	CASSPYQGINNEQFF
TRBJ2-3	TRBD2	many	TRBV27	TGTGCCAGCAGTTTATCAACTAGCGGGGGCAGCACAGATACGCAGTATTTT	CASSLSTSGGSTDTQYF
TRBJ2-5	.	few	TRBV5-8	TGTGCCAGCAGCTGGGGTCGCATACAAGAGACCCAGTACTTC	CASSWGRIQETQYF
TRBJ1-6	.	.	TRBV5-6	TGTGCCAGCGCTGACCGCGAGGTTAATTCACCCCTCCACTTT	CASADREVNSPLHF
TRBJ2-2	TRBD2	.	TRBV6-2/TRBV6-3	TGTGCCAGCAGTTACTCGACTAGCGGGAGGCCCCTCGGACGGGAGCTGTTTTTT	CASSYSTSGRPLGRELFF
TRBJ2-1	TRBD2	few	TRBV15	TGTGCCACCAGCAGAGATCCCAGCGGGAGGGCCAGGAATGAGCAGTTCTTC	CATSRDPSGRARNEQFF
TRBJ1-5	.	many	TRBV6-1	TGTGCCAGCAGTGAAGGGACGGCACATCAGCCCCAGCATTTT	CASSEGTAHQPQHF
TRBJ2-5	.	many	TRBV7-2	.	CASSFGNGETQYF
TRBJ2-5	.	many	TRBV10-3	TGTGCCATCAGTGAGTCCATTTGGGAGACCCAGTACTTC	CAISESIWETQYF
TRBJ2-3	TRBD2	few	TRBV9	TGTGCCAGCAGCCAGACAGGACTAGCGGGGGGGCTCGGTACAGATACGCAGTATTTT	CASSQTGLAGGLGTDTQYF
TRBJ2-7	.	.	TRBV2	TGTGCCAGCAGTGAGGGTTTTGGAGCCGAGCAGTACTTC	CASSEGFGAEQYF
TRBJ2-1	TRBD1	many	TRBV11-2	TGTGCCAGCAGCCTACTCGGGACAGGGTTGTACGATGAGCAGTTCTTC	CASSLLGTGLYDEQFF
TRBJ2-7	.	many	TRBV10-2	TGCGCCAGCAGTGATTCAAGGGTAGGAGAGCAGTACTTC	CASSDSRVGEQYF
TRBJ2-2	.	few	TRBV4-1	TGCGCCAGCAGCCAAGACCGAAGACTAGCGAACACCGGGGAGCTGTTTTTT	CASSQDRRLANTGELFF
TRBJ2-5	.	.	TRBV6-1	TGTGCCAGCAGCAGCCCTGGTGTGATCGGCACCCAGTACTTC	CASSSPGVIGTQYF
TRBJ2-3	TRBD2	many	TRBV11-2	TGTGCCAGCTTCCGAGGCGGTAGCGGGGGGGCAGTAGATACGCAGTATTTT	CASFRGGSGGAVDTQYF
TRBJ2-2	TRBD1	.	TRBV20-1	TGCAGTGCTAGCAAGACAGGGAAAGGGGAGCTGTTTTTT	CSASKTGKGELFF
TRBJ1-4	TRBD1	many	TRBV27	TGTGCCAGCAGACTTCAGGGGGCAGGTGAAAAACTGTTTTTT	CASRLQGAGEKLFF
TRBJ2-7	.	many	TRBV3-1	TGTGCCAGCAGCCAGAGTGGCTCCTCCTACGAGCAGTACTTC	CASSQSGSSYEQYF
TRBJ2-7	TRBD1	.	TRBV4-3	TGCGCCAGCAGCCAAGAGGGCAGGGGGATAGGCGAGCAGTACTTC	CASSQEGRGIGEQYF
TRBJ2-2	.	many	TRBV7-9	TGTGCCAGCAGCTTAGGACAGAGTTGGACCGGGGAGCTGTTTTTT	CASSLGQSWTGELFF
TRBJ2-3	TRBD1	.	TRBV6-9	TGTGCCAGCAGTTATTACCAGGGGGCAGATACGCAGTATTTT	CASSYYQGADTQYF
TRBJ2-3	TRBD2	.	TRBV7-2	TGTGCCATAAAGCGGGGCTCCCTCACAGATACGCAGTATTTT	CAIKRGSLTDTQYF
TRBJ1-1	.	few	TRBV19	TGTGCCAGTAGTGCCGACGGGGGCGCGGGGAACACTGAAGCTTTCTTT	CASSADGGAGNTEAFF
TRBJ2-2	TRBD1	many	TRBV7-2	TGTGCCAGCAGCTTTGACAGGGGGCGAGTCACCGGGGAGCTGTTTTTT	CASSFDRGRVTGELFF
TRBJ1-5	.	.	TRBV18	TGTGCCAGCTCACCAGGGCCCTCTCAGCCCCAGCATTTT	CASSPGPSQPQHF
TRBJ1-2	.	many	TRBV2	TGTGCCAGCAGGTCCGCCAGGGACTATGGCTACACCTTC	CASRSARDYGYTF
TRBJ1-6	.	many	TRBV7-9	TGTGCCAGCAGTCAACGACCCGGACAGTCCGAAAGCTCCTATAATTCACCCCTCCACTTT	CASSQRPGQSESSYNSPLHF
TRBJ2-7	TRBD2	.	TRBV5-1	TGCGCCAGCAGCTATACTAGCGGGGGGATCTCCTACGAGCAGTACTTC	CASSYTSGGISYEQYF
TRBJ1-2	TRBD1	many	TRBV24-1	TGTGCCACCAGTGATGGGGACAGCGGGTATGGCTACACCTTC	CATSDGDSGYGYTF
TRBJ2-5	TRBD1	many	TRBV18	TGTGCCAGCTCACGAATTCACAGGGGATCAGAGACCCAGTACTTC	CASSRIHRGSETQYF
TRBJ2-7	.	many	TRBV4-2	TGTGCCAGCAGCCCCGCCGCGGGTGGTGGGTCCGAATACGAGCAGTACTTC	CASSPAAGGGSEYEQYF
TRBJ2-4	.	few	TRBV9	TGTGCCAGCAGCCCTGGACCCAATAGGGGAAACATTCAGTACTTC	CASSPGPNRGNIQYF
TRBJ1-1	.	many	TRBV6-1	TGTGCCAGCAGTTCTGGGACCTACACTGAAGCTTTCTTT	CASSSGTYTEAFF
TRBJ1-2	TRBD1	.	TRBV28	TGTGCCAGCAGTCCCCGGGACAGGGGAGCCTATGGCTACACCTTC	CASSPRDRGAYGYTF
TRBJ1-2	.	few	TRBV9	TGTGCCAGCAGCGTCGGGGGGCAGAACTATGGCTACACCTTC	CASSVGGQNYGYTF
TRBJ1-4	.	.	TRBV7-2	TGTGCCAGCAGCTTAGGGTGGGAAAAACTGTTTTTT	CASSLGWEKLFF
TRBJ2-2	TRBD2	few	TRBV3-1	TGTGCCAGCAGGCTAGCGGGGACGGACACCGGGGAGCTGTTTTTT	CASRLAGTDTGELFF
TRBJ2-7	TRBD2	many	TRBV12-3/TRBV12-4	TGTGCCAGCAGTTCACTAGCGGGTCCCCACGAGCAGTACTTC	CASSSLAGPHEQYF
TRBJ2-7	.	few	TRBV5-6	TGTGCCAGCAGCGGGCCCGGGCAGACTTACGAGCAGTACTTC	CASSGPGQTYEQYF
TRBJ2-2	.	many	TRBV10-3	TGTGCCATCAGTGAGGGATGGAACACCGGGGAGCTGTTTTTT	CAISEGWNTGELFF
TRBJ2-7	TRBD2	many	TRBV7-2	TGTGCCAGCAGCTTAGGGGGGAACGGGGGGGCCACCTACGAGCAGTACTTC	CASSLGGNGGATYEQYF
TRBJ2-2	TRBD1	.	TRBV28	TGTGCCAGCACCCCACCCGGGACAGCGAACACCGGGGAGCTGTTTTTT	CASTPPGTANTGELFF
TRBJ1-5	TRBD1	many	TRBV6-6	TGTGCCAGCAGTTACTCTGGGACAGGTGATCAGCCCCAGCATTTT	CASSYSGTGDQPQHF
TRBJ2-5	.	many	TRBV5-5	TGTGCCAGCAGCTTCTCGATCTGGGGGGCAGAGACCCAGTACTTC	CASSFSIWGAETQYF
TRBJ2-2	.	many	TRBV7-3	TGTGCCAGCAGCTTAAACCCAGGATCGGACACCGGGGAGCTGTTTTTT	CASSLNPGSDTGELFF
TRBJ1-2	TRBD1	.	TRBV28	TGTGCCAGCACCCCCGCAGGGGGCGCATACTATGGCTACACCTTC	CASTPAGGAYYGYTF
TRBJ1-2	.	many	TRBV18	TGTGCCAGCTCACCAGACATTTCTTATGGCTACACCTTC	CASSPDISYGYTF
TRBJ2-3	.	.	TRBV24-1	TGTGCCACCAGTGGGGATGACAGTGCGAAGTCTAGCACAGATACGCAGTATTTT	CATSGDDSAKSSTDTQYF
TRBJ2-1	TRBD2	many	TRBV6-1	TGTGCCAGCAGGGTCGGGGGGGCCAATGAGCAGTTCTTC	CASRVGGANEQFF
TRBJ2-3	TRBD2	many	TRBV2	TGTGCCAGCAGGTATAGCGGGAGATCAGATACGCAGTATTTT	CASRYSGRSDTQYF
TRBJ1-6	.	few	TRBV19	TGTGCCAGTAGTATAGGACAATATAATTCACCCCTCCACTTT	CASSIGQYNSPLHF
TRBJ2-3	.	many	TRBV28	TGTGCCAGCAGTTTAGGGGGGCAGAGGGCAGATACGCAGTATTTT	CASSLGGQRADTQYF
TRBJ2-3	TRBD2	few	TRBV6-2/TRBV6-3	TGTGCCAGCAGTTCGGGGAGGGATCTGTCCCCAGATACGCAGTATTTT	CASSSGRDLSPDTQYF
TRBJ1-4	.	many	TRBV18	TGTGCCAGCTCACCGCGGACAGTTGCAACTAATGAAAAACTGTTTTTT	CASSPRTVATNEKLFF
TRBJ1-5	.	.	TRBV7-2	TGTGCCAGCAGCTTAATGGATCGGCAGCCCCAGCATTTT	CASSLMDRQPQHF
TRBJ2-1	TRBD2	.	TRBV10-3	TGTGCCATAATGAATAGCGGGAGGGACAATGAGCAGTTCTTC	CAIMNSGRDNEQFF
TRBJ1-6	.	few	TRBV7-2	TGTGCCAGCAGCTCAGACGGGGGAACGCCCCTCCACTTT	CASSSDGGTPLHF
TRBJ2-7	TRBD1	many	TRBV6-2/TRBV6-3	TGTGCCAGCAGCCGGGACAGGGCGAGGGATTACGAGCAGTACTTC	CASSRDRARDYEQYF